This T cell receptor (beta chain) was captured by sequencing in a study of cytomegalovirus exposure and HLA in healthy donors. General study results and limits: Versus the roughly 700-donor mean, an Asian-associated ancestry cluster reportedly showed fewer N-insertions in a later analysis.

Details on this clone: The antigen is unknown.

This cohort consisted of healthy bone marrow donors. 13 Jbeta primers and 60 Vbeta primers were used for the PCR. Sequenced by immunoSEQ multiplex PCR; TCRdb stores in-frame clones only, minus some. The sample yields around 120,000 clones, about four fifths seen once. CDR3 size: 14 residues. Looked up from germline, CDR1 is SGHVS and CDR2 is FNYEAQ. The V segment lost 0 bases and the J segment 14 bases; nucleotides outside the gene matches: 7. The source material was PBMCs. This sequence originates from a female donor in good health and CMV-seropositive. The J gene is TRBJ2-3, the V gene TRBV7-6; TRBD2 matches at 11 bases. CDR3 coding DNA: TGTGCCAGCAGCTTAGCGACTAGCGGGGAACGTTGGTATTTT. It translates to CASSLATSGERWYF.